Ten or more counts support the clone carrying this T cell receptor beta chain. Its antigen is currently unknown. A much more abundant neighbour one base away suggests this may be a read error. The sample originates from a study of prognosis after radiotherapy for stage I lung cancer. Broader study findings: Lower Shannon entropy after stereotactic body radiation therapy was observed in patients who went on to develop distant metastases.

TCR beta CDR3 amplification from genomic DNA was performed by two-round multiplex PCR. First-round PCR employed TRBV- and TRBJ-specific primers for each gene. TCRdb reanalysed the multiplex PCR reads using MiXCR and keeps one entry per CDR3 protein. The data show roughly 30,000 distinct CDR3 sequences, 32% seen once. The CDR3 has 19 amino acids. From germline, CDR1 is LNHDA and CDR2 SQIVND (reference sequence). Trimming took 3 bases from V and 0 from J, leaving 21 bases between them. This specimen consisted of PBMCs, obtained before or after stereotactic body radiation therapy (not recorded which). V and J are TRBV19 and TRBJ1-5; D perhaps matches TRBD1 (5 bases). This TCR was recovered from a donor aged 50 or older with non-small cell lung cancer. CDR3 amino acids: CASSMARGAMIYSNQPQHF. CDR3 DNA: TGTGCCAGTAGTATGGCTCGCGGGGCAATGATATATAGCAATCAGCCCCAGCATTTT. Drawing the rest from reference TRBV19 and TRBJ1-5, the complete variable domain is DGGITQSPKYLFRKEGQNVTLSCEQNLNHDAMYWYRQDPGQGLRLIYYSQIVNDFQKGDIAEGYSVSREKKESFPLTVTSAQKNPTAFYLCASSMARGAMIYSNQPQHFGDGTRLSIL.